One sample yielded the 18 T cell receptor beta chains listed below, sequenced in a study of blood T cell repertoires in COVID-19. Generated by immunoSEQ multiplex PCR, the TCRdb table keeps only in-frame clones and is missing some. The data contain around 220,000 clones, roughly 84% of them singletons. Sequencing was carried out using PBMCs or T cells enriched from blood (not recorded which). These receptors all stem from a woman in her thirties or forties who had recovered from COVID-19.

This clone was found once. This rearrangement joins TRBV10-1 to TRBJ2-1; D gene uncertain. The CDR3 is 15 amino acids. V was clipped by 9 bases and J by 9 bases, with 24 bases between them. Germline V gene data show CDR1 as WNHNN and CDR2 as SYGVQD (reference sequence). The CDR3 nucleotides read TGCGCCAGACCCTTAGGTTGCCCACCCGGCGGTGAGCAGTTCTTC. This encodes CARPLGCPPGGEQFF.

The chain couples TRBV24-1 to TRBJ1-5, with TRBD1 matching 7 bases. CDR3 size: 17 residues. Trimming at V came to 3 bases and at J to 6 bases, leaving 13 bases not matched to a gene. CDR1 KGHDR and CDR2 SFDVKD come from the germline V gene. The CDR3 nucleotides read TGTGCCACCAGTGATGCCTCCGTTGGGGCAGGGGGTCAGCCCCAGCATTTT. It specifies CATSDASVGAGGQPQHF.

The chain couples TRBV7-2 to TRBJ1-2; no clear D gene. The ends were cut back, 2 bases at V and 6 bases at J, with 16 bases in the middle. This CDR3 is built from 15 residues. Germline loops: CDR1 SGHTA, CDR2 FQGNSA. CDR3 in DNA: TGTGCCAGCAGCTTAAGTGTGGGTGGGCTTCATGGCTACACCTTC. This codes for CASSLSVGGLHGYTF.

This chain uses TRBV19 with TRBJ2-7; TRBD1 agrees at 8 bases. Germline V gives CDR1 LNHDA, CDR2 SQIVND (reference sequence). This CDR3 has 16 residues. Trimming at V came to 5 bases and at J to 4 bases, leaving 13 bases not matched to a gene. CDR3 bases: TGTGCCAGTAGTCCTGAAGGGACAGGTATAAGGTACGAGCAGTACTTC. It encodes CASSPEGTGIRYEQYF.

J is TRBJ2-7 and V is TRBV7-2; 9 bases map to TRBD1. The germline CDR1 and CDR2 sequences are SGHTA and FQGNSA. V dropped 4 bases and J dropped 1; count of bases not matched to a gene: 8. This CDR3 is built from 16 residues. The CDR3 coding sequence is TGTGCCAGCAGCTCTCCCGGACAGGGGCCATCCTACGAGCAGTACTTC. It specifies CASSSPGQGPSYEQYF.

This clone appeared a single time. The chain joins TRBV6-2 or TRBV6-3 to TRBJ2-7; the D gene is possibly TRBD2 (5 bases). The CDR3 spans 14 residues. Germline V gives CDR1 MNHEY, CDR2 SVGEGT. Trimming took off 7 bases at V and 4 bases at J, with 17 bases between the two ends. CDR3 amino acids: CASTPREGPYEQYF. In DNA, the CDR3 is TGTGCCAGCACCCCCCGCGAGGGTCCTTACGAGCAGTACTTC.

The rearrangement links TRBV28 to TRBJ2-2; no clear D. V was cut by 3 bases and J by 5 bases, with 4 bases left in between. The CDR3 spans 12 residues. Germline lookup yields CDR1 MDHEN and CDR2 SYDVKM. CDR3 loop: CASSLRTGELFF. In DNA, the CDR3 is TGTGCCAGCAGTTTGAGGACCGGGGAGCTGTTTTTT. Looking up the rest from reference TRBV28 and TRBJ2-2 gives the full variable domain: DVKVTQSSRYLVKRTGEKVFLECVQDMDHENMFWYRQDPGLGLRLIYFSYDVKMKEKGDIPEGYSVSREKKERFSLILESASTNQTSMYLCASSLRTGELFFGEGSRLTVL.

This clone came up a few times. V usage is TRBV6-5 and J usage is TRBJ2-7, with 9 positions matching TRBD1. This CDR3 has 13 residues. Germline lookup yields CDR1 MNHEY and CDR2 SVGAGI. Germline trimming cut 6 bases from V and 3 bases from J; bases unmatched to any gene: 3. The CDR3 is CASRETGGYEQYV. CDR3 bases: TGTGCCAGCAGGGAGACAGGGGGCTACGAGCAGTACGTC.

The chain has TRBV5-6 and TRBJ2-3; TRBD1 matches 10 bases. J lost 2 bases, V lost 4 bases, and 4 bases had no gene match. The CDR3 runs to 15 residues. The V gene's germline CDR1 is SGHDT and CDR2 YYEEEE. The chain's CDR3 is CASSQTGGVTDTQYF. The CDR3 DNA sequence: TGTGCCAGCAGCCAGACAGGGGGCGTCACAGATACGCAGTATTTT.

The CDR3: CASSEGRETQYF. The CDR3 DNA sequence: TGTGCCAGCAGTGAAGGGAGGGAGACCCAGTACTTC. The chain employs TRBV2 and TRBJ2-5; maybe TRBD2 (5 bases). The germline CDR1 and CDR2 sequences are SNHLY and FYNNEI. CDR3 size: 12 residues. Trimming pared 1 base from V and 5 bases from J, leaving 5 bases between.

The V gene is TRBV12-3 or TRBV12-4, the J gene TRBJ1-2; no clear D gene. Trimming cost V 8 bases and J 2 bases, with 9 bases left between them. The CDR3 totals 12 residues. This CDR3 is CASVTRNYGYTF. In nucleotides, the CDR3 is TGTGCCAGCGTGACAAGGAACTATGGCTACACCTTC.

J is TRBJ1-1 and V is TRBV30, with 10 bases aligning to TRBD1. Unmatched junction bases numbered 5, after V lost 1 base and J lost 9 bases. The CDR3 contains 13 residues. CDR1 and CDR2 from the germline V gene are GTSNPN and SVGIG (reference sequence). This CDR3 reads CAWSGDRGAQAFF. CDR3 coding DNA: TGTGCCTGGAGTGGGGACAGGGGAGCCCAAGCTTTCTTT.

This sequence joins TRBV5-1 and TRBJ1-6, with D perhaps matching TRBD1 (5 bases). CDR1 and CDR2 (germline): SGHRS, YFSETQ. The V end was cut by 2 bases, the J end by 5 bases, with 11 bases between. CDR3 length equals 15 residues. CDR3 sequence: CASSLPTDNNSPLHF. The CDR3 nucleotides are TGCGCCAGCAGCTTACCGACAGATAATAATTCACCCCTCCACTTT.

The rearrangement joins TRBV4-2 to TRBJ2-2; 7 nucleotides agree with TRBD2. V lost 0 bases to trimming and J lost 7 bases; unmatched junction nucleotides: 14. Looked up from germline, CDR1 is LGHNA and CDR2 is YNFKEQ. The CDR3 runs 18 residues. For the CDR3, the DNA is TGTGCCAGCAGCCAAGATCCCACTAGCGCAACAAGGGTCGGGGAGCTGTTTTTT. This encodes CASSQDPTSATRVGELFF.

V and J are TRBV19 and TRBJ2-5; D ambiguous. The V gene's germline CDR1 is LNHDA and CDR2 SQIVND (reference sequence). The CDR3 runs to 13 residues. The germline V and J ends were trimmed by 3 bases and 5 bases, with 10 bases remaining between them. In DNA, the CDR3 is TGTGCCAGTAGTATGGGCCGGTGGGAGACCCAGTACTTC. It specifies CASSMGRWETQYF.

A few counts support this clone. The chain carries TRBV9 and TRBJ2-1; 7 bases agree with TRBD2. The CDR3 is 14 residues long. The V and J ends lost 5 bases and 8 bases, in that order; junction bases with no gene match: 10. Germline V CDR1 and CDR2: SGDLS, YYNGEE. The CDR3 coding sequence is TGTGCCAGCAGTACGGCGGGAGTTTTCGATGAGCAGTTCTTC. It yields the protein CASSTAGVFDEQFF. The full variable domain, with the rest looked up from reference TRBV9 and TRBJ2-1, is DSGVTQTPKHLITATGQRVTLRCSPRSGDLSVYWYQQSLDQGLQFLIQYYNGEERAKGNILERFSAQQFPDLHSELNLSSLELGDSALYFCASSTAGVFDEQFFGPGTRLTVL.

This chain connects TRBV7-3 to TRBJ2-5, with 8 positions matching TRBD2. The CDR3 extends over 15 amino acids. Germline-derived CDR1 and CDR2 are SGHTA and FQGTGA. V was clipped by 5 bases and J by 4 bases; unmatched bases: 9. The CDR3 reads CASSLQAGVGETQYF. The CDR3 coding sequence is TGTGCCAGCAGCCTACAAGCGGGAGTCGGAGAGACCCAGTACTTC.

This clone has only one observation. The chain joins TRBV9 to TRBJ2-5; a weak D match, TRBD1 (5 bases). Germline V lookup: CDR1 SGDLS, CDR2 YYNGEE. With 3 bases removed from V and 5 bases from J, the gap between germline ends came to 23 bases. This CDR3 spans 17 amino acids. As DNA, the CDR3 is TGTGCCAGCAGCGGCGGCCCTCGGCAGGGTACGCTCGAGACCCAGTACTTC. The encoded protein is CASSGGPRQGTLETQYF.